The clone carrying this TCR beta chain was counted many times. The data were taken from a study of read filtering for tumor transcriptome and immune sequencing. The overall study: DNase treatment preceded whole-transcriptome library preparation. TCR-mapped reads were about 3.5 to 11 million with IR-seq versus roughly 75 to 1,400 with RNA-seq.

The library was built from roughly 400 ng RNA with molecular barcoded adaptors for alpha/delta and beta/gamma chains. In TCRdb, the reads were re-called with MiXCR into one record per CDR3 protein. The profile covers roughly 61,000 distinct CDR3 sequences, with 9% to 15% appearing a single time and 16% taken by the ten largest. The V end lost 7 bases, the J end lost 9 bases, and 21 bases lay between the germline ends. The CDR3 consists of 14 residues. Germline-derived CDR1 and CDR2 are MNHNS and SASEGT. The chain couples TRBV6-1 to TRBJ2-5; D is unresolved. The sequencing sample was made of a population of CD138-negative cells sorted from bone marrow. This sequence was found in a donor at least 40 years old with multiple myeloma. CDR3: CASIESRSARPQYF. CDR3 DNA sequence: TGTGCCAGCATCGAGAGCCGATCGGCGCGCCCCCAGTACTTC.